Presented here are 18 T cell receptor beta chains from one specimen sequenced in a study of early T cells in non-severe SARS-CoV-2 infection. From the 5' RACE reads, TCRdb called clonotypes with MiXCR, one entry per CDR3 protein. This sample has tens of thousands of distinct CDR3 sequences, with about 10% found just once. Sequenced input: whole blood. The receptors derive from an adult who was a healthcare worker with PCR-confirmed SARS-CoV-2 infection or an uninfected control (not recorded which).

This clonotype was counted ten times or more. This sequence joins TRBV7-9 and TRBJ2-1, with D maybe TRBD2 (5 bases). This CDR3 is 17 amino acids long. V was shortened by 5 bases and J by 0 bases, with 17 bases between the two germline ends. Germline lookup yields CDR1 SEHNR and CDR2 FQNEAQ (reference sequence). Written as DNA, the CDR3 is TGTGCCAGCAGCCCCCGGACTCGGGATAGCTCCTACAATGAGCAGTTCTTC. Translated: CASSPRTRDSSYNEQFF.

In this sample, this clonotype turned up many times. CDR3 nucleotides: TGTGCCAGCAGCGTAGGACAGGGGGTCCCCTACGAGCAGTACTTC. Translating gives CASSVGQGVPYEQYF. The chain is built from TRBV9 and TRBJ2-7, with TRBD1 matching 9 bases. The CDR3 spans 15 residues. V trimming: 0 bases; J trimming: 2 bases; junction bases outside the gene matches: 3. In germline, CDR1 is SGDLS, CDR2 YYNGEE.

This clonotype was seen many times. The rearrangement links TRBV7-3 to TRBJ2-1; no clear D gene. Germline CDR1 reads SGHTA; CDR2 reads FQGTGA. This CDR3 is built from 18 residues. V lost 0 bases and J lost 0, with 15 bases in between. The CDR3: CASSLTKAVRSSYNEQFF. CDR3 DNA sequence: TGTGCCAGCAGCTTAACGAAGGCCGTTAGGAGCTCCTACAATGAGCAGTTCTTC.

The chain carries TRBV9 and TRBJ1-6; 12 positions agree with TRBD1. Germline V gene data show CDR1 as SGDLS and CDR2 as YYNGEE. V was clipped by 4 bases and J by 12 bases; unmatched bases: 5. The CDR3 sequence is 14 residues long. The CDR3 spells CASSPGTGGLPLHF. The CDR3 nucleotides are TGTGCCAGCAGCCCCGGGACAGGGGGCTTACCCCTCCACTTT.

The genes are TRBV7-3 and TRBJ2-2; no clear D gene. Per germline, CDR1 SGHTA and CDR2 FQGTGA. With 1 base removed from V and 4 bases from J, the gap between germline ends came to 13 bases. The CDR3 totals 16 residues. The CDR3 sequence is CASSLRGPSGTGELFF. In nucleotides, the CDR3 is TGTGCCAGCAGCTTAAGAGGACCATCGGGCACCGGGGAGCTGTTTTTT.

In its sample, this clonotype was seen many times. The chain joins TRBV3-1 to TRBJ2-5; possible D gene TRBD1, 6 bases. Trimming took 4 bases from V and 9 from J, leaving 12 bases between them. From germline, CDR1 is LGHDT and CDR2 YNNKEL (reference sequence). The CDR3 is 12 residues long. CDR3 sequence: CASSLEQGSQYF. The CDR3 nucleotides read TGTGCCAGCAGCCTCGAACAGGGTTCCCAGTACTTC.

The chain couples TRBV6-1 to TRBJ2-7; D possibly corresponds to TRBD1 (6 bases). The CDR3 length is 15 residues. Trimming removed 0 bases from V and 2 bases from J, with 11 bases in between. In germline, CDR1 is MNHNS, CDR2 SASEGT. CDR3 DNA sequence: TGTGCCAGCAGTGAAGCCAGGGGCCTAACCTACGAGCAGTACTTC. Protein: CASSEARGLTYEQYF.

This clonotype came up many times. The V and J genes are TRBV12-3 or TRBV12-4 and TRBJ2-3; unclear D gene. This CDR3 comprises 14 residues. Between the trimmed V and J ends, which lost 3 bases and 1 base, there was a span of 8 bases. CDR3 sequence reads: CASSLGLGTDTQYF. The CDR3 DNA sequence: TGTGCCAGCAGTTTGGGGTTAGGCACAGATACGCAGTATTTT.

There are many counts of this clonotype. This rearrangement joins TRBV7-3 to TRBJ2-3; no clear D. V lost 5 bases and J 0 bases, leaving 12 bases between the germline ends. Looked up from germline, CDR1 is SGHTA and CDR2 is FQGTGA. CDR3 length: 15 residues. The CDR3 DNA reads as TGTGCCAGCAGCCCCGACCGGTCTAGCACAGATACGCAGTATTTT. It encodes CASSPDRSSTDTQYF.

This chain links TRBV20-1 with TRBJ2-3; D is uncertain. Germline assignment: CDR1 DFQATT and CDR2 SNEGSKA (reference sequence). V was trimmed by 0 bases and J by 2 bases, leaving 18 bases between them. The CDR3 consists of 17 residues. The CDR3 protein is CSARDGRTPSTTDTQYF. DNA for the CDR3: TGCAGTGCTAGAGATGGCAGAACCCCAAGCACCACAGATACGCAGTATTTT.

The chain joins TRBV10-3 to TRBJ1-2; 7 nucleotides align to TRBD1. The CDR3 loop spans 14 amino acids. Germline CDR1 is ENHRY and CDR2 is SYGVKD. CDR3 residues: CVSAGQLLGYGYTF. The DNA for the CDR3 is TGTGTCAGCGCGGGACAGCTCCTAGGCTATGGCTACACCTTC.

In this sample, this clonotype turned up many times. The V call is TRBV27, the J call TRBJ2-5; D remains unclear. V was trimmed by 4 bases and J by 0 bases, leaving 6 bases between them. This CDR3 is built from 13 residues. Germline loops: CDR1 MNHEY, CDR2 SMNVEV (reference sequence). The CDR3 protein is CASSSWDQETQYF. DNA for the CDR3: TGTGCCAGCAGTTCCTGGGACCAAGAGACCCAGTACTTC.

This clonotype has at least ten counts. The genes are TRBV30 and TRBJ1-1, with D hard to call. Germline CDR1 reads GTSNPN; CDR2 reads SVGIG (reference sequence). Trimming shortened V by 2 bases and J by 1 base, and 5 bases separated the two germline ends. The CDR3 sequence is 12 residues long. The CDR3 coding sequence is TGTGCCTGGAGTAAATCGAACACTGAAGCTTTCTTT. Translated, it gives CAWSKSNTEAFF.

In its sample, this clonotype was seen a few times. The rearrangement links TRBV11-1 to TRBJ2-1, with no clear D. The CDR3 totals 14 residues. V was cut by 6 bases and J by 2 bases, with 11 bases left in between. CDR1 and CDR2 from the germline V gene are SGHAT and FQDESV (reference sequence). The CDR3 spells CASRPSDPYNEQFF. CDR3 DNA: TGTGCCAGCAGACCCAGTGACCCCTACAATGAGCAGTTCTTC.

This clonotype has at least ten counts. The gene calls are TRBV5-1 and TRBJ2-7, with TRBD2 matching over 9 bases. With V trimmed by 0 bases and J by 3 bases, 7 bases remained unmatched. CDR3 size: 16 residues. Germline V gene sequence: CDR1 SGHRS, CDR2 YFSETQ. The CDR3 DNA sequence: TGCGCCAGCAGCTTGGACTTAGCGGGGGTGGACTACGAGCAGTACTTC. Protein: CASSLDLAGVDYEQYF.

This clonotype was observed many times. The chain recombines TRBV7-9 with TRBJ1-1, with D uncertain. From germline, CDR1 is SEHNR and CDR2 FQNEAQ (reference sequence). The CDR3 sequence is 12 residues long. Trimming removed 6 bases from V and 1 base from J, with 6 bases in between. The CDR3, as DNA: TGTGCCAGCAGGCGAGGGAACACTGAAGCTTTCTTT. Translated: CASRRGNTEAFF.

Many counts were recorded for this clonotype. V is TRBV10-3 and J is TRBJ1-1; D gene ambiguous. V dropped 6 bases and J dropped 4 bases, with 9 bases sitting between them. This CDR3 has 12 residues. Per the germline V gene, CDR1 is ENHRY and CDR2 is SYGVKD. CDR3 residues: CAIRRESTEAFF. CDR3 in DNA: TGTGCCATCAGAAGGGAGAGCACTGAAGCTTTCTTT.

This clonotype was seen at least ten times. The chain recombines TRBV2 with TRBJ1-2; D gene ambiguous. Germline CDR1 reads SNHLY; CDR2 reads FYNNEI. Trimming took 6 bases from V and 0 from J, leaving 11 bases between them. This CDR3 spans 14 amino acids. CDR3 in amino acids: CASSLRSPNYGYTF. CDR3 bases: TGTGCCAGCAGCCTACGGTCTCCTAACTATGGCTACACCTTC.